This TCR beta chain was captured in a study of T cells in Graves' hyperthyroidism and ophthalmopathy. Study-wide context: Peripheral blood was acquired at first diagnosis, ahead of any therapy whatsoever.

V dropped 2 bases and J dropped 3 bases, with 23 bases sitting between them. The length of the CDR3 is 18 residues. From germline, CDR1 is SGHDT and CDR2 YYEEEE. Graves' hyperthyroidism without ophthalmopathy progression within 18 months was termed stable. Fresh peripheral blood, 7.5 to 10 ml, was the source of the PBMCs. There are many counts of this clonotype. Its target is unknown. There were TCR beta CDR3 regions amplified from RNA transcripts. When the TCR CDR3 underwent first-round RT-PCR, the HTBI primer set was used. Each CDR3 protein gets one entry after TCRdb re-called the multiplex PCR reads with MiXCR. This table holds roughly 180,000 distinct CDR3 sequences, about a sixth found once. Study results and limitations: Clonotypes that were expanded in thyroid above 0.001 mostly appeared in blood too.

The specimen sequenced was blood. The chain is built from TRBV5-6 and TRBJ2-5, with D hard to call. This sequence was found in a woman aged 45-65 years with Graves' hyperthyroidism. The CDR3, as DNA: TGTGCCAGCAGCTTATTAGGTCCGGGCCAGGTTACCAAAGAGACCCAGTACTTC. It is translated as CASSLLGPGQVTKETQYF.